Detailed here is one T cell receptor (beta chain). What it binds is unknown. This entry belongs to a study of graft-versus-host responses after intestinal transplantation. Study-wide results and limits: Recipient bone marrow held GvH clones, some seen earlier in ileum or blood. There was an association between peak levels of circulating GvH clones and early post-transplant HvG declines.

The germline CDR1 and CDR2 sequences are MGHRA and YSYEKL. The CDR3 runs to 14 residues. Trimming cost V 4 bases and J 4 bases; bases outside gene matches: 4. The table came from immunoSEQ multiplex PCR; TCRdb's copy has only in-frame clones and leaves some out. The table has approximately 94,000 clones, roughly 87% seen once. The chain couples TRBV4-1 to TRBJ1-5, with 7 bases matching TRBD1. The specimen comprised unstimulated CD4+ T cells sorted from spleen or lymph node cells, sampled before transplant. This clonotype was sampled from a human donor who was the organ donor for an intestinal transplant. CDR3 in amino acids: CASSLGQPNQPQHF. The DNA for the CDR3 is TGCGCCAGCAGCCTGGGACAGCCTAATCAGCCCCAGCATTTT.